The 20 T cell receptor beta chains presented below share a single source sample, sequenced in a study of OX40 agonist ivuxolimab in advanced cancers. Produced via immunoSEQ multiplex PCR; TCRdb's table is partial and in-frame only. The table has over 15,000 clones, 70% to 75% seen once. Here the sequenced sample was CD4+ or CD8+ T cells sorted from blood, taken in a trial of the OX40 agonist ivuxolimab. All receptors come from an adult with an advanced solid tumor such as melanoma, head and neck, liver or kidney cancer.

The V call is TRBV6-5, the J call TRBJ1-1; D remains unclear. Deletions cut 2 bases from V and 0 bases from J, with 7 bases between. There are 14 residues in the CDR3. The V gene's germline CDR1 is MNHEY and CDR2 SVGAGI. CDR3 nucleotides: TGTGCCAGCAGTTACCGGACGATGAACACTGAAGCTTTCTTT. Translated, it gives CASSYRTMNTEAFF.

The V gene is TRBV13, the J gene TRBJ1-3; no clear D. V was cut by 5 bases and J by 7 bases, with 9 bases left in between. The germline CDR1 and CDR2 sequences are PRHDT and FYEKMQ (reference sequence). The CDR3 is 12 amino acids. The CDR3 nucleotides are TGTGCCAGCAGCCCCGACGTGAACACCATATATTTT. Amino acids: CASSPDVNTIYF.

This clone ranks as medium-sized. The junction and the germline gene differ at one end; a read error may be behind it. The V and J genes are TRBV5-4 and TRBJ1-4, with unresolved D. The CDR3 runs to 14 residues. CDR1 SGHNT and CDR2 YYREEE come from the germline V gene (reference sequence). CDR3: CASSPGESKEKLFF. As DNA, the CDR3 is TGTGCCAGCAGCCCCGGAGAGTCTAAGGAAAAACTGTTTTTT.

The chain is built from TRBV7-6 and TRBJ2-7; possible D gene TRBD2, 7 bases. This CDR3 region has 13 residues. The V and J ends lost 11 bases and 0 bases respectively, with 14 bases between them. CDR1 SGHVS and CDR2 FNYEAQ come from the germline V gene. CDR3 sequence reads: CARRRGLSYEQYF. The CDR3 coding sequence is TGTGCCCGGCGGCGGGGGCTCTCCTACGAGCAGTACTTC.

The chain couples TRBV5-1 to TRBJ2-3; no definite D call. The CDR3 is made up of 13 amino acids. Germline loops: CDR1 SGHRS, CDR2 YFSETQ. V was shortened by 7 bases and J by 5 bases, with 14 bases between the two germline ends. In nucleotides, the CDR3 is TGCGCCAGCCGCCTAATAGACGGAGATACGCAGTATTTT. Translation gives CASRLIDGDTQYF.

This clone has more than one count but fewer than ten. The chain is built from TRBV4-3 and TRBJ1-1; 9 bases map to TRBD1. V dropped 0 bases and J dropped 1; count of bases not matched to a gene: 6. CDR3 length: 17 amino acids. Germline loops: CDR1 LGHNA, CDR2 YSLEER. In DNA form, the CDR3 reads TGCGCCAGCAGCCAAGAAACAGGGGGCGCCGGGAACACTGAAGCTTTCTTT. This sequence encodes CASSQETGGAGNTEAFF.

The chain recombines TRBV10-2 with TRBJ2-7; no clear D. The CDR3 is 13 amino acids. V was shortened by 3 bases and J by 0 bases, with 6 bases between the two germline ends. Germline-derived CDR1 and CDR2 are WSHSY and SAAADI. This chain's CDR3 is CASSDVNSYEQYF. The CDR3 region has the DNA TGCGCCAGCAGTGACGTAAACTCCTACGAGCAGTACTTC.

The chain uses TRBV7-9 and TRBJ1-4; D not resolved. CDR3 length: 14 amino acids. CDR1 and CDR2 from the germline V gene are SEHNR and FQNEAQ (reference sequence). Trimming stripped 5 bases from V and 2 bases from J, with 9 bases between. The CDR3 sequence: CASSPGSTNEKLFF. In DNA, the CDR3 is TGTGCCAGCAGCCCCGGTTCGACTAATGAAAAACTGTTTTTT.

V is TRBV13 and J is TRBJ2-2; 7 nucleotides align to TRBD2. Germline loops: CDR1 PRHDT, CDR2 FYEKMQ (reference sequence). The CDR3 spans 17 residues. The trim removed 1 base at V and 0 bases at J, leaving 5 bases unmatched. CDR3 amino acids: CASSLVVAGSNTGELFF. CDR3 DNA: TGTGCCAGCAGCTTAGTGGTAGCGGGCTCGAACACCGGGGAGCTGTTTTTT.

Concerning this clone itself: One junction end does not reproduce the germline sequence, and a read error may be involved. The chain employs TRBV2 and TRBJ2-1; D remains unclear. The CDR3 has 8 amino acids. The V gene's germline CDR1 is SNHLY and CDR2 FYNNEI. The DNA of the CDR3 is TGTGCCAGCAGTGAAGGGGTCTTC. Protein: CASSEGVF. The variable domain in full, completed from reference TRBV2 and TRBJ2-1, reads EPEVTQTPSHQVTQMGQEVILRCVPISNHLYFYWYRQILGQKVEFLVSFYNNEISEKSEIFDDQFSVERPDGSNFTLKIRSTKLEDSAMYFCASSEGVFGPGTRLTVL.

The chain employs TRBV11-2 and TRBJ1-2; TRBD1 might be the D (5 bases). Germline V gives CDR1 SGHAT, CDR2 FQNNGV. V lost 1 base and J lost 6, with 12 bases in between. The CDR3 covers 14 residues. The CDR3 sequence: CASSLASGANGYTF. CDR3 sequence (DNA): TGTGCCAGCAGCTTAGCCTCCGGGGCGAATGGCTACACCTTC.

The chain joins TRBV10-1 to TRBJ2-7, with TRBD1 matching 7 bases. The CDR3 sequence is 14 residues long. The J segment lost 3 bases and the V segment lost 3 bases, leaving 5 bases of the junction unmatched. Per the germline V gene, CDR1 is WNHNN and CDR2 is SYGVQD (reference sequence). The CDR3 DNA reads TGCGCCAGCAGTGATACAGGGGACGTCTACGAGCAGTACTTC. It encodes CASSDTGDVYEQYF.

This clone has only one observation. The genes are TRBV11-3 and TRBJ1-6, with D unresolved. Trimming left V 5 bases short and J 8 bases short, with 10 bases between. Germline V lookup: CDR1 SGHNT, CDR2 YENEEA. The CDR3 runs 13 residues. The CDR3 DNA reads TGTGCCAGCAGCCCGGGTGGGGATTCACCCCTCCACTTT. Protein sequence: CASSPGGDSPLHF.

This clone has more than one count but fewer than ten. The chain recombines TRBV28 with TRBJ2-3, with 8 bases identical to TRBD1. The CDR3 sequence is 15 residues long. V lost 0 bases, J lost 2 bases, and 1 base stayed unmatched. The germline V gene encodes CDR1 MDHEN and CDR2 SYDVKM. CDR3 residues: CASSLWQGATDTQYF. The CDR3 DNA is TGTGCCAGCAGTTTATGGCAGGGGGCCACAGATACGCAGTATTTT.

This clone showed up just once. The chain carries TRBV19 and TRBJ1-1, with no clear D. CDR3 length: 13 amino acids. The V end lost 0 bases, the J end lost 10 bases, and 12 bases lay between the germline ends. Germline V CDR1 and CDR2: LNHDA, SQIVND (reference sequence). CDR3 coding DNA: TGTGCCAGTAGTATAGATCTGGAGGAAGGAGCTTTCTTT. It yields the protein CASSIDLEEGAFF. Full variable domain (outside the CDR3, taken from reference TRBV19 and TRBJ1-1): DGGITQSPKYLFRKEGQNVTLSCEQNLNHDAMYWYRQDPGQGLRLIYYSQIVNDFQKGDIAEGYSVSREKKESFPLTVTSAQKNPTAFYLCASSIDLEEGAFFGQGTRLTVV.

This rearrangement joins TRBV2 to TRBJ2-2; a possible D gene is TRBD1 (6 bases). V lost 4 bases to trimming and J lost 5 bases, with 8 bases between them. The CDR3 sequence is 13 residues long. The germline CDR1 and CDR2 sequences are SNHLY and FYNNEI. CDR3 coding DNA: TGTGCCAGCAGTGTTACAGGGACCGGGGAGCTGTTTTTT. Translated, it gives CASSVTGTGELFF.

The gene calls are TRBV11-3 and TRBJ2-1; no definite D call. CDR1 and CDR2 (germline): SGHNT, YENEEA. V was trimmed by 5 bases and J by 4 bases, leaving 3 bases between them. CDR3 size: 11 residues. The CDR3 DNA sequence: TGTGCCAGCAGCGAATACAATGAGCAGTTCTTC. Protein sequence: CASSEYNEQFF.

By share, this clone ranks as medium-sized. The chain couples TRBV6-5 to TRBJ1-1, with 8 positions matching TRBD1. The CDR3 runs to 13 residues. Looked up from germline, CDR1 is MNHEY and CDR2 is SVGAGI. J gave up 9 bases and V 8 bases, and 11 bases lay outside the gene matches. Written as DNA, the CDR3 is TGTGCCAGCGCCTCAGGGGGCGCAAGGAAAGCTTTCTTT. This sequence encodes CASASGGARKAFF.

This sequence joins TRBV11-2 and TRBJ2-3; tentatively, D is TRBD2 (5 bases). V was pared by 5 bases and J by 6 bases, with 6 bases between. The V gene's germline CDR1 is SGHAT and CDR2 FQNNGV. This CDR3 has 11 amino acids. CDR3 residues: CASSPGDTQYF. The CDR3 DNA follows: TGTGCCAGCAGCCCGGGGGATACGCAGTATTTT.

The table lists this clone with a count of one. CDR3 sequence (DNA): TGCGCCAGCCGCCCTCCAGGGCCTCGTGGCTACACCTTC. This encodes CASRPPGPRGYTF. The J gene is TRBJ1-2, the V gene TRBV10-1, with D maybe TRBD1 (5 bases). V was shortened by 8 bases and J by 7 bases, with 17 bases between the two germline ends. CDR3 length: 13 residues. Germline V CDR1 and CDR2: WNHNN, SYGVQD (reference sequence).